A single sample gave rise to the 15 T cell receptor beta chains below, sequenced in a study of CD8 T cells in Susac syndrome (dated by TCRdb to about 2019). The library was generated by the immunoSEQ multiplex PCR assay. RNA was extracted using the RNeasy kit, and roughly 0.45 to 1 microgram was reverse transcribed with random hexamers. The raw public reads went through TCRdb reprocessing: fastp at Q25, MiXCR clone calling, in-frame beta chains kept. Rows are unified per CDR3 protein, each entry keeping the most common DNA and genes. This sample comprises approximately 200,000 distinct CDR3 sequences, over 90% of them detected only once. The top ten clonotypes cover 0.082% of the sample. Material for sequencing was CD4+ T cells from PBMCs. The receptors stem from a human donor with multiple sclerosis.

The rearrangement links TRBV5-4 to TRBJ1-1; D may be TRBD1 (5 bases). The germline V and J ends were trimmed by 6 bases and 3 bases, with 15 bases remaining between them. From germline, CDR1 is SGHNT and CDR2 YYREEE (reference sequence). CDR3 length: 14 residues. Written as DNA, the CDR3 is TGTGCCAGCAAGATTCAAGGGGAGGACACTGAAGCTTTCTTT. Translating gives CASKIQGEDTEAFF.

The chain links TRBV3-1 to TRBJ2-2, with a weak D call TRBD2 (6 bases). The CDR3 spans 16 residues. Germline CDR1 and CDR2: LGHDT and YNNKEL (reference sequence). The V and J ends lost 0 bases and 6 bases respectively, with 14 bases between them. The CDR3 protein is CASSQELLARPGELFF. For the CDR3, the DNA is TGTGCCAGCAGCCAAGAATTACTAGCACGTCCCGGGGAGCTGTTTTTT.

This chain links TRBV19 with TRBJ2-5; possible D gene TRBD2, 5 bases. Germline V lookup: CDR1 LNHDA, CDR2 SQIVND (reference sequence). The CDR3 runs to 13 residues. Trimming pared 6 bases from V and 2 bases from J, leaving 10 bases between. The CDR3 DNA reads as TGTGCCAGTAGCGGACGACTACAAGAGACCCAGTACTTC. Protein sequence: CASSGRLQETQYF.

The DNA for the CDR3 is TGTGCCATCAGCCTTCGTCCCTACAATGAGCAGTTCTTC. This translates into CAISLRPYNEQFF. This chain links TRBV10-3 with TRBJ2-1, with D unresolved. The V end lost 6 bases, the J end lost 2 bases, and 8 bases lay between the germline ends. CDR3 length: 13 amino acids. Germline CDR1 is ENHRY and CDR2 is SYGVKD.

The genes are TRBV20-1 and TRBJ1-1, with D uncertain. The CDR3 sequence is 13 residues long. Trimming left V 3 bases short and J 0 bases short, with 8 bases between. CDR1 is DFQATT and CDR2 is SNEGSKA in the germline V gene (reference sequence). CDR3 loop: CSASRRMNTEAFF. DNA for the CDR3: TGCAGTGCTAGCCGACGGATGAACACTGAAGCTTTCTTT.

The chain is built from TRBV29-1 and TRBJ1-2; D might be TRBD1 (5 bases). V was shortened by 4 bases and J by 5 bases, with 8 bases between the two germline ends. Germline CDR1 is SQVTM and CDR2 is ANQGSEA. The CDR3 covers 11 residues. In DNA, the CDR3 is TGCAGCGTTGTCGAGGGGTATGGCTACACCTTC. Amino acids: CSVVEGYGYTF.

The V call is TRBV30, the J call TRBJ2-1; D may match TRBD1 or TRBD2 (5 bases each). The germline CDR1 and CDR2 sequences are GTSNPN and SVGIG (reference sequence). The ends were cut back, 8 bases at V and 9 bases at J, with 23 bases in the middle. This CDR3 is 14 amino acids long. CDR3 protein: CARSGTALWGEQFF. The CDR3 DNA reads as TGTGCCCGGTCGGGGACCGCCCTTTGGGGTGAGCAGTTCTTC.

The chain carries TRBV30 and TRBJ1-1; 7 bases match TRBD1. Per germline, CDR1 GTSNPN and CDR2 SVGIG (reference sequence). The CDR3 length is 13 residues. V lost 2 bases to trimming and J lost 2 bases; unmatched junction nucleotides: 2. For the CDR3, the DNA is TGTGCCTGGAGTCGACAGGGAAACACTGAAGCTTTCTTT. The encoded protein is CAWSRQGNTEAFF.

The V call is TRBV3-1, the J call TRBJ1-2; D is unclear. V was trimmed by 2 bases and J by 6 bases, leaving 7 bases between them. The CDR3 extends over 12 amino acids. Per the germline V gene, CDR1 is LGHDT and CDR2 is YNNKEL (reference sequence). The CDR3 is CASSQMGNGYTF. CDR3 nucleotide sequence: TGTGCCAGCAGCCAAATGGGAAATGGCTACACCTTC.

The gene calls are TRBV20-1 and TRBJ2-1, with TRBD1 identical over 7 bases. This CDR3 comprises 15 residues. Trimming took 5 bases from V and 0 from J; bases not matched to a gene: 7. Germline V lookup: CDR1 DFQATT, CDR2 SNEGSKA (reference sequence). The CDR3 bases are TGCAGTGCTCCCAACAGGGGCGGCTCCTACAATGAGCAGTTCTTC. Translation: CSAPNRGGSYNEQFF.

The chain links TRBV12-5 to TRBJ2-2; TRBD1 might be the D (7 bases). Germline CDR1 and CDR2: LGHNT and FRNRAP. The length of the CDR3 is 18 residues. Trimming removed 6 bases at V and 2 bases at J, with 22 bases between. CDR3 residues: CASGTTPGDSLNTGELFF. The CDR3 bases are TGTGCTAGTGGAACCACCCCGGGGGACAGCCTCAACACCGGGGAGCTGTTTTTT.

The chain is built from TRBV2 and TRBJ1-6; 8 bases match TRBD1. Trimming removed 1 base from V and 9 bases from J; junction bases left unmatched: 8. Per the germline V gene, CDR1 is SNHLY and CDR2 is FYNNEI. The CDR3 is 16 amino acids. CDR3 in amino acids: CASSEGPGTGLSPLHF. The CDR3 DNA reads as TGTGCCAGCAGTGAAGGACCCGGGACAGGACTTTCACCCCTCCACTTT.

The J gene is TRBJ1-2, the V gene TRBV30, with a possible D match to TRBD1 (5 bases). The ends were cut back, 0 bases at V and 1 base at J, with 12 bases in the middle. Germline CDR1 GTSNPN, CDR2 SVGIG (reference sequence). The CDR3 extends over 15 amino acids. The CDR3, as DNA: TGTGCCTGGAGTGTACCCATGGGGGTTAACTATGGCTACACCTTC. Residues: CAWSVPMGVNYGYTF.

The chain uses TRBV4-2 and TRBJ2-3; 7 bases are shared with TRBD2. The CDR3 consists of 16 residues. Losses at the gene ends were 0 bases for V and 2 bases for J; bases not matched to a gene: 5. Germline V gene data show CDR1 as LGHNA and CDR2 as YNFKEQ. The CDR3 nucleotides are TGTGCCAGCAGCCAAGAGAAGCGGGGAGACACAGATACGCAGTATTTT. This gives the protein CASSQEKRGDTDTQYF.

This chain uses TRBV15 with TRBJ1-2; D ambiguous. CDR3 length equals 12 residues. Trimming removed 4 bases from V and 6 bases from J, with 9 bases in between. Per the germline V gene, CDR1 is LNHNV and CDR2 is YYDKDF (reference sequence). The CDR3: CATSKRRDGYTF. The CDR3 nucleotides read TGTGCCACCAGCAAACGGCGCGATGGCTACACCTTC.